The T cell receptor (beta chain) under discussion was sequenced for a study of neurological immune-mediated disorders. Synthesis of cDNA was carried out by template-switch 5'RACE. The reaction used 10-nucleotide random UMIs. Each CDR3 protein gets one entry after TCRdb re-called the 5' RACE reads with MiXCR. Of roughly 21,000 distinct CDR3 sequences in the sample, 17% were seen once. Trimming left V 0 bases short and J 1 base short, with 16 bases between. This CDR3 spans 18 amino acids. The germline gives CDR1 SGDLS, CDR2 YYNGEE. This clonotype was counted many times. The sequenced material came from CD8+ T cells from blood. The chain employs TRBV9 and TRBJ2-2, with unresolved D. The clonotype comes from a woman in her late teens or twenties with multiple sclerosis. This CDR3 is CASSVGPLGFVNTGELFF. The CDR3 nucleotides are TGTGCCAGCAGCGTAGGTCCCCTGGGGTTCGTGAACACCGGGGAGCTGTTTTTT.